This TCR beta chain was recorded in a study of T cell responses to AZD1222 COVID-19 vaccine. On the study more broadly: Both about-4-week and about-12-week second-dose recipients were combined.

V was trimmed by 5 bases and J by 6 bases, leaving 13 bases between them. CDR1 and CDR2 (germline): MNHEY, SVGEGT. The CDR3 has 13 residues. Study results and caveats: A reported finding is that nearly half of spike-specific TCRs target unmutated variant regions.

About this clone: Its cognate antigen is unknown.

Sequencing was performed with immunoSEQ multiplex PCR; in TCRdb, only in-frame clones are kept and a portion is missing. Found here are about 55,000 clones, 87% of them singletons; the top ten hold over 3.5%. The sequencing used peripheral blood, collected on day 0 of AZD1222 vaccination. This clonotype originated in an adult in good health. The chain is built from TRBV6-2 or TRBV6-3 and TRBJ1-1; D call uncertain. CDR3 bases: TGTGCCAGCAGTCCACCTCGTATTCCTGAAGCTTTCTTT. Protein product: CASSPPRIPEAFF.